This T cell receptor beta chain came from a study of blood T cells in healthy people across ages. The donors, all healthy, were Caucasians living in Russia, aged about 6 to 100. The V segment lost 0 bases and the J segment 2 bases; nucleotides outside the gene matches: 2. Germline V lookup: CDR1 SGHDT, CDR2 YYEEEE. The CDR3 sequence is 15 residues long. A second PCR, run for roughly 7 to 12 cycles, used a sample-barcoded 5' primer plus a J-beta primer mix. TCRdb re-derived calls from the 5' RACE reads in MiXCR, one entry per CDR3 protein. Counted here are under 1,100,000 distinct CDR3 sequences, 25% occurring once; the ten biggest clones make up less than 0.85%. This same sample was also taken into another study, of T cells of mothers and their children.

Material: blood. V gene TRBV5-6 combines with J gene TRBJ2-3, with 8 bases matching TRBD2. The clonotype comes from a girl aged 2-10 years in good health. CDR3 residues: CASSLELAATDTQYF. CDR3 nucleotides: TGTGCCAGCAGCTTGGAACTAGCGGCCACAGATACGCAGTATTTT. The complete variable domain, with remaining parts taken from reference TRBV5-6 and TRBJ2-3, reads DAGVTQSPTHLIKTRGQQVTLRCSPKSGHDTVSWYQQALGQGPQFIFQYYEEEERQRGNFPDRFSGHQFPNYSSELNVNALLLGDSALYLCASSLELAATDTQYFGPGTRLTVL.